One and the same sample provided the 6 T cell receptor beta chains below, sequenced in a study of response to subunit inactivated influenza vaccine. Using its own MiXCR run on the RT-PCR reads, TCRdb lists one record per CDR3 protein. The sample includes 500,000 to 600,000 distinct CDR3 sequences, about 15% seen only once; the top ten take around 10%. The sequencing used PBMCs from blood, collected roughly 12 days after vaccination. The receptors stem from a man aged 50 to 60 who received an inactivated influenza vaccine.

CDR3: CASSPSIGELFF. The CDR3, as DNA: TGCGCCAGCAGCCCGAGTATCGGGGAGCTGTTTTTT. The rearrangement joins TRBV5-1 to TRBJ2-2; D uncertain. There are 12 residues in the CDR3. CDR1 and CDR2 (germline): SGHRS, YFSETQ. The ends were cut back, 4 bases at V and 7 bases at J, with 8 bases in the middle.

CDR3 loop: CASSLWTSGGFLYNEQFF. CDR3 in DNA: TGTGCCAGCAGTTTATGGACTAGCGGGGGGTTCCTTTACAATGAGCAGTTCTTC. The V and J genes are TRBV28 and TRBJ2-1; TRBD2 matches 13 bases. This CDR3 has 18 amino acids. CDR1 and CDR2 from the germline V gene are MDHEN and SYDVKM. Trimming took 0 bases from V and 4 from J; bases not matched to a gene: 6.

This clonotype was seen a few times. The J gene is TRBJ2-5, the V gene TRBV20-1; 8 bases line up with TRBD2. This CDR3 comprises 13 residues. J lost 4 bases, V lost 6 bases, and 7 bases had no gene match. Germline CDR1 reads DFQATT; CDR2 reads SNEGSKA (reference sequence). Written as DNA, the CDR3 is TGCAGTGCGAGCCAGCGGGAGCTAGAGACCCAGTACTTC. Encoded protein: CSASQRELETQYF.

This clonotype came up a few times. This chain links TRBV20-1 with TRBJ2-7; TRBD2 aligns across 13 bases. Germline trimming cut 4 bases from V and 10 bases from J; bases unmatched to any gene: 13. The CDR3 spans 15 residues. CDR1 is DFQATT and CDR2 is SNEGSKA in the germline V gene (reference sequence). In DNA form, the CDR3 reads TGCAGTGCTATCCTTCCGGGACTAGCGGGGTTACCTCAGTACTTC. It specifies CSAILPGLAGLPQYF.

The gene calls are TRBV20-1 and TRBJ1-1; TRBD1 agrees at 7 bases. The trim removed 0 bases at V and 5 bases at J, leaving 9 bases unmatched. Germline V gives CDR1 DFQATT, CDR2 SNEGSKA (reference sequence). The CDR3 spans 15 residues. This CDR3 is CSARDGGGAGTEAFF. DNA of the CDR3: TGCAGTGCTAGAGATGGAGGGGGCGCGGGGACTGAAGCTTTCTTT.

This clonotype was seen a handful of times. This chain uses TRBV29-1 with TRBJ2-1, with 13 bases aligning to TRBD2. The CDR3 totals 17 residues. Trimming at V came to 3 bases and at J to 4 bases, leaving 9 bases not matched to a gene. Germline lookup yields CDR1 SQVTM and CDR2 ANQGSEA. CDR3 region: CSVETSGLAGAYNEQFF. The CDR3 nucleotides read TGCAGCGTTGAGACATCAGGACTAGCGGGAGCTTACAATGAGCAGTTCTTC.